One sample yielded the 20 T cell receptor beta chains listed below, sequenced in a study of blood T cells in healthy people across ages. Next came a second PCR, run for about 7 to 11 cycles, which used a sample-barcoded 5' primer along with a J-beta primer mix. TCRdb re-derived calls from the 5' RACE reads in MiXCR, one entry per CDR3 protein. The repertoire holds 730,000 or so distinct CDR3 sequences, with around 43% as singletons. The sample comprised blood. These receptors were taken from an elderly man in good health.

This chain links TRBV7-9 with TRBJ2-3; D unresolved. Germline values: CDR1 SEHNR, CDR2 FQNEAQ (reference sequence). The CDR3 consists of 14 residues. Between the trimmed V and J ends, which lost 3 bases and 1 base, there was a span of 8 bases. CDR3 nucleotides: TGTGCCAGCAGCTTTACCTACCGCACAGATACGCAGTATTTT. It codes for CASSFTYRTDTQYF.

V usage is TRBV12-3 or TRBV12-4 and J usage is TRBJ2-2; no reliable D call. This CDR3 has 11 residues. V was pared by 3 bases and J by 9 bases, with 5 bases between. The CDR3 coding sequence is TGTGCCAGCAGTTTCGGACGGGAGCTGTTTTTT. Translating gives CASSFGRELFF.

The chain carries TRBV9 and TRBJ2-7; TRBD2 aligns across 7 bases. This CDR3 has 16 amino acids. Germline values: CDR1 SGDLS, CDR2 YYNGEE. Trimming at V came to 0 bases and at J to 0 bases, leaving 6 bases not matched to a gene. CDR3: CASSVDWRGSSYEQYF. The CDR3 DNA sequence: TGTGCCAGCAGCGTAGATTGGCGGGGGAGCTCCTACGAGCAGTACTTC.

The chain joins TRBV7-9 to TRBJ1-2, with 7 bases matching TRBD1. V was pared by 3 bases and J by 4 bases, with 11 bases of the junction left unmatched. CDR3 length: 16 amino acids. The germline CDR1 and CDR2 sequences are SEHNR and FQNEAQ (reference sequence). The CDR3 is CASSFGGTARPYGYTF. The CDR3 nucleotides are TGTGCCAGCAGCTTCGGAGGGACAGCTCGACCCTATGGCTACACCTTC.

The V and J genes are TRBV28 and TRBJ2-2, with a tentative D call TRBD1 (6 bases). With 1 base removed from V and 0 bases from J, the gap between germline ends came to 9 bases. The germline V gene has CDR1 MDHEN and CDR2 SYDVKM. This CDR3 region has 16 residues. The CDR3 loop reads CASSLSQGTNTGELFF. CDR3 DNA sequence: TGTGCCAGCAGTTTATCCCAGGGGACGAACACCGGGGAGCTGTTTTTT.

This clonotype was counted a few times. The rearrangement uses TRBV27 and TRBJ2-7, with 7 bases aligning to TRBD1. The germline V gene has CDR1 MNHEY and CDR2 SMNVEV (reference sequence). V shed 0 bases and J 3 bases; nucleotides not matched to a gene: 5. The CDR3 is 15 amino acids. CDR3 nucleotide sequence: TGTGCCAGCAGTTTATCAGGGGGCGGTAGCTACGAGCAGTACTTC. It translates to CASSLSGGGSYEQYF.

The chain carries TRBV28 and TRBJ1-5, with TRBD1 matching over 7 bases. CDR1 and CDR2 from the germline V gene are MDHEN and SYDVKM. This CDR3 spans 14 amino acids. V trimming: 4 bases; J trimming: 6 bases; junction bases outside the gene matches: 6. The CDR3 here is CASSSGQVSQPQHF. In DNA, the CDR3 is TGTGCCAGCAGTTCCGGACAGGTCTCTCAGCCCCAGCATTTT.

The chain employs TRBV28 and TRBJ2-1; the match to TRBD1 covers 8 bases. V lost 1 base to trimming and J lost 2 bases; unmatched junction nucleotides: 4. In germline, CDR1 is MDHEN, CDR2 SYDVKM. CDR3 size: 16 residues. This CDR3 is CASSLLSGGTYNEQFF. CDR3 DNA sequence: TGTGCCAGCAGTTTATTATCAGGGGGCACCTACAATGAGCAGTTCTTC.

The chain is built from TRBV28 and TRBJ1-4; no clear D. CDR3 length: 15 residues. V dropped 5 bases and J dropped 3 bases, with 13 bases sitting between them. Germline CDR1 reads MDHEN; CDR2 reads SYDVKM. As DNA, the CDR3 is TGTGCCAGCAGTCTTACCGGGCCCTCTAATGAAAAACTGTTTTTT. Amino acids: CASSLTGPSNEKLFF. The full variable domain, rest sourced from reference TRBV28 and TRBJ1-4, is DVKVTQSSRYLVKRTGEKVFLECVQDMDHENMFWYRQDPGLGLRLIYFSYDVKMKEKGDIPEGYSVSREKKERFSLILESASTNQTSMYLCASSLTGPSNEKLFFGSGTQLSVL.

This chain links TRBV18 with TRBJ1-4; D not resolved. CDR1 KGHSH and CDR2 LQKENI come from the germline V gene. The CDR3 contains 15 residues. V gave up 1 base and J gave up 4 bases, with 10 bases separating them. CDR3: CASSPRAWGNEKLFF. The DNA of the CDR3 is TGTGCCAGCTCACCACGGGCATGGGGTAATGAAAAACTGTTTTTT.

CDR3 sequence (DNA): TGCGCCAGCAGCCAACTCCTCGGGGGGACAGGGTCGTTAGCGGGAAAAGAGACCCAGTACTTC. It codes for CASSQLLGGTGSLAGKETQYF. The rearrangement uses TRBV4-3 and TRBJ2-5; TRBD1 might be the D (9 bases). The CDR3 contains 21 residues. Germline CDR1 is LGHNA and CDR2 is YSLEER. With 2 bases removed from V and 3 bases from J, the gap between germline ends came to 31 bases.

V and J are TRBV12-3 or TRBV12-4 and TRBJ2-3, with D perhaps TRBD1 (6 bases). This CDR3 is 15 amino acids long. Trimming removed 5 bases from V and 2 bases from J, with 14 bases in between. The CDR3, as DNA: TGTGCCAGCAGTCTGACAGGTTTTGACACAGATACGCAGTATTTT. Protein sequence: CASSLTGFDTDTQYF.

The chain has TRBV20-1 and TRBJ2-7, with a weak D call TRBD2 (7 bases). CDR1 and CDR2 from the germline V gene are DFQATT and SNEGSKA (reference sequence). Trimming left V 5 bases short and J 7 bases short, with 30 bases between. The CDR3 length is 17 residues. In nucleotides, the CDR3 is TGCAGTGCTCCTCTGGGGGCGGGGGCCCTCTCCTACAATGAGCAGTACTTC. Amino acid sequence: CSAPLGAGALSYNEQYF.

V gene TRBV30 combines with J gene TRBJ1-4; D not resolved. V was cut by 2 bases and J by 1 base, with 17 bases left in between. The CDR3 extends over 17 amino acids. The V gene's germline CDR1 is GTSNPN and CDR2 SVGIG (reference sequence). The CDR3, as DNA: TGTGCCTGGAGTATAGGGTGGTCAGCCCGAACTAATGAAAAACTGTTTTTT. Its protein is CAWSIGWSARTNEKLFF.

The chain recombines TRBV20-1 with TRBJ2-6; D call uncertain. Germline V gene lookup returns CDR1 DFQATT and CDR2 SNEGSKA (reference sequence). Trimming pared 3 bases from V and 1 base from J, leaving 13 bases between. This CDR3 has 16 residues. CDR3 in amino acids: CSASGDGASGANVLTF. CDR3 DNA: TGCAGTGCTAGTGGGGATGGTGCGTCTGGGGCCAACGTCCTGACTTTC.

In this sample, this clonotype turned up a few times. The rearrangement uses TRBV20-1 and TRBJ2-7, with TRBD2 matching 7 bases. With 3 bases clipped from V and 6 bases from J, the junction kept 14 bases outside the gene matches. Germline lookup yields CDR1 DFQATT and CDR2 SNEGSKA (reference sequence). The CDR3 runs to 15 residues. Written as DNA, the CDR3 is TGCAGTGCTAGGAACCGCGCGGGGGTGGGTCCCGAGCAGTACTTC. Translation: CSARNRAGVGPEQYF.

The chain has TRBV9 and TRBJ2-7; 8 nucleotides agree with TRBD1. The end of the DNA fits TRBJ2-4 better, so the J call may be wrong. The CDR3 runs to 15 residues. Germline values: CDR1 SGDLS, CDR2 YYNGEE. The CDR3 loop is CASSAPGGPLNIQYF. The CDR3 bases are TGTGCCAGCAGCGCACCAGGGGGCCCCTTAAACATTCAGTACTTC.

This chain uses TRBV7-9 with TRBJ2-3; D is undetermined. The CDR3 contains 12 residues. V was cut by 6 bases and J by 6 bases, with 10 bases left in between. Germline V lookup: CDR1 SEHNR, CDR2 FQNEAQ (reference sequence). In nucleotides, the CDR3 is TGTGCCAGCAGATCGATAGGGGATACGCAGTATTTT. Residues: CASRSIGDTQYF.

V is TRBV27 and J is TRBJ1-2; no reliable D call. V lost 4 bases and J lost 4, with 4 bases in between. Germline-derived CDR1 and CDR2 are MNHEY and SMNVEV (reference sequence). The CDR3 is 11 amino acids. The CDR3 spells CASSYSYGYTF. As DNA, the CDR3 is TGTGCCAGCAGTTACAGCTATGGCTACACCTTC.

The chain employs TRBV5-6 and TRBJ1-2, with 7 bases that match TRBD1. The junction had 5 bases not matched to a gene; V was cut back by 0 bases and J by 9 bases. The germline V gene has CDR1 SGHDT and CDR2 YYEEEE. The CDR3 is 13 amino acids. The CDR3 loop reads CASSLVQGGSYTF. As DNA, the CDR3 is TGTGCCAGCAGCTTGGTGCAGGGGGGAAGCTACACCTTC.